The rows below give T cell receptor beta chains drawn from one sample of a study of cytomegalovirus exposure and HLA in healthy donors. Profiled with immunoSEQ multiplex PCR; TCRdb holds only in-frame clones, not every one. Here the sample spans approximately 130,000 clones, 60% to 85% being singletons. Sequenced material: PBMCs. The source is a female donor in good health and CMV-seropositive. Each CDR3 is given with its conserved first and last residue. Fields, in order: J gene, clone size, D gene, V gene, CDR3 DNA, CDR3 protein. The D gene is left open where the match is weak. Clone size, where shown, is once, few, many, or a class for clones that have expanded.

TRBJ2-5 . . TRBV11-2 TGTGCCAGCAGCTTAGACGCGGGTCAAGAGACCCAGTACTTC CASSLDAGQETQYF
TRBJ2-1 . TRBD2 TRBV5-1 TGCGCCAGCAGCGGTGGACTAGCGGGAGGGGTGCCCTACAATGAGCAGTTCTTC CASSGGLAGGVPYNEQFF
TRBJ2-1 . TRBD2 TRBV18 TGTGCCAGCTCACCCCCCACTAGCGGGAGAATTATGGGCTCCTACAATGAGCAGTTCTTC CASSPPTSGRIMGSYNEQFF
TRBJ2-3 . TRBD2 TRBV6-5 TGTGCCAGCAGTTCCAGGACTAGCGGGAGCACAGATACGCAGTATTTT CASSSRTSGSTDTQYF
TRBJ1-1 . . TRBV5-1 TGCGCCAGCAGCTCCCAACCCACAGGGTACTTTGAAGCTTTCTTT CASSSQPTGYFEAFF
TRBJ2-3 . TRBD1 TRBV30 TGTGCCTGGAGTTTCGGACAGGGAGTCGCAGATACGCAGTATTTT CAWSFGQGVADTQYF
TRBJ2-1 . . TRBV18 TGTGCCAGCTCCCCCTTAGAGGGACTCCGTAATGAGCAGTTCTTC CASSPLEGLRNEQFF
TRBJ1-4 . TRBD1 TRBV6-6 TGTGCCAGCAATACCGGACAGGCCCTTCTAAGCGAAAAACTGTTTTTT CASNTGQALLSEKLFF
TRBJ2-7 few TRBD2 TRBV5-4 TGTGCCAGCAGCACCACTAGCGGGGTCCGCGAGCAGTACTTC CASSTTSGVREQYF
TRBJ2-1 . TRBD2 TRBV12-5 TGTGCTAGTGGCCGGAGCGGGAGGCCCTACAATGAGCAGTTCTTC CASGRSGRPYNEQFF
TRBJ1-6 . TRBD1 TRBV5-6 TGTGCCAGCAGCTCGACAGGGGCGGGTTATAATTCACCCCTCCACTTT CASSSTGAGYNSPLHF
TRBJ2-1 . TRBD1 TRBV10-1 TGCGCCAGCAGAAGGGACAGGGAAGGGGTGCAGTTCTTC CASRRDREGVQFF
TRBJ2-3 . TRBD2 TRBV7-9 TGTGCCAGCAGCCAAAGAGCGGGAGGGCCGACAGATACGCAGTATTTT CASSQRAGGPTDTQYF
TRBJ2-1 . TRBD2 TRBV27 TGTGCCAGCAGCCCGGGGGGGGCGAGCCATGAGCAGTTCTTC CASSPGGASHEQFF
TRBJ1-5 few . TRBV29-1 TGCAGCGTTAAGACAGGAGCCAATCAGCCCCAGCATTTT CSVKTGANQPQHF
TRBJ2-2 . TRBD2 TRBV5-5 TGTGCCAGCAGCCTCGGGACTATCAACACCGGGGAGCTGTTTTTT CASSLGTINTGELFF
TRBJ1-6 . TRBD1 TRBV28 TGTGCCAGCAGTTCCCCCCCCTACGACAGGGGAGACCACTTT CASSSPPYDRGDHF
TRBJ1-3 . . TRBV30 TGTGCCTGGAGTCTCCGATCGAGCTCTGGAAACACCATATATTTT CAWSLRSSSGNTIYF
TRBJ2-5 . . TRBV19 TGTGCCAGTAGCCAAGGGGAAGAGACCCAGTACTTC CASSQGEETQYF
TRBJ1-4 . TRBD1 TRBV19 TGTGCCAGTAGTATAATAGGTCGGACAGGGAGAGGAAAACTGTTTTTT CASSIIGRTGRGKLFF
TRBJ2-6 . . TRBV19 TGTGCCAGTAGTACCTACTCTGGGGCCAACGTCCTGACTTTC CASSTYSGANVLTF
TRBJ2-7 . . TRBV30 TGTGCGGCCGGGTATAACGAGCAGTACTTC CAAGYNEQYF
TRBJ1-2 . . TRBV28 TGTGCCAGCCTTGGACAGCTGTATGGCTACACCTTC CASLGQLYGYTF
TRBJ2-7 . . TRBV11-1 TGTGCCAGCAGCTTAGCCGAGGTGGGCTACGAGCAGTACTTC CASSLAEVGYEQYF
TRBJ1-3 once . TRBV18 TGTGCCAGCTCACCATTGCAGGGCTCTGGAAACACCATATATTTT CASSPLQGSGNTIYF
TRBJ2-7 . . TRBV4-1 TGCGCCAGCAGCCAAACGAATTCGGCGGGGTCCTACGAGCAGTACTTC CASSQTNSAGSYEQYF
TRBJ2-2 . . TRBV6-1 TGTGCCAGCAGTGGGAGGGGTTGGACCGGGGAGCTGTTTTTT CASSGRGWTGELFF
TRBJ1-2 . . TRBV6-1 TGTGCCAGCAGTGAAACGGTCTATGGCTACACCTTC CASSETVYGYTF
TRBJ1-4 once . TRBV5-1 TGCGCCAGCAGCCTCGACAGTACTAATGAAAAACTGTTTTTT CASSLDSTNEKLFF
TRBJ2-1 few TRBD1 TRBV29-1 TGCAGCGTTGTTAATATGATCCAGGGGGCCGCCAATGAGCAGTTCTTC CSVVNMIQGAANEQFF
TRBJ2-5 . . TRBV5-1 TGCGCCAGCAGCTTGGTCGGGAACCAGGGGGAGACCCAGTACTTC CASSLVGNQGETQYF
TRBJ2-3 . . TRBV19 TGTGCCAATAGTATACAAACCGGGGATACGCAGTATTTT CANSIQTGDTQYF
TRBJ2-7 once TRBD2 TRBV6-1 TGTGCCAGCAGATTGGAGGGAGGGATACTTAGCGAGCAGTACTTC CASRLEGGILSEQYF
TRBJ2-7 . . TRBV2 TGTGCCAGCAGTGAATACCCCGGACAAAAGGGCTACGAGCAGTACTTC CASSEYPGQKGYEQYF
TRBJ1-1 . . TRBV29-1 TGCAGCGCCGAAGGGGGGGCAGGGTCCACTGAAGCTTTCTTT CSAEGGAGSTEAFF
TRBJ1-6 . . TRBV27 TGTGCCAGCAGTTTTTTATATAATTCACCCCTCCACTTT CASSFLYNSPLHF
TRBJ2-7 once TRBD1 TRBV27 TGTGCCAGCAGTTTAGCAGGGGGCCACGAGCAGTACTTC CASSLAGGHEQYF
TRBJ2-7 . . TRBV7-9 TGTGCCAGCAGCTTAAAGACACTGTACGAGCAGTACTTC CASSLKTLYEQYF
TRBJ2-7 . TRBD1 TRBV15 TGTGCCACCAGCAGCAGGACAGGGCCCTACGAGCAGTACTTC CATSSRTGPYEQYF
TRBJ1-1 . . TRBV19 TGTGCCAGTACCGGAGGCCCGGGGACTGAAGCTTTCTTT CASTGGPGTEAFF
TRBJ2-1 . TRBD2 TRBV5-4 TGTGCCAGCAGCCCTACGGCGGGGGGACTCTTATACAATGAGCAGTTCTTC CASSPTAGGLLYNEQFF
TRBJ1-3 . TRBD1 TRBV30 TGTGCCTGGAGAAACACAGGGGGCTCTGGAAACACCATATATTTT CAWRNTGGSGNTIYF
TRBJ1-1 . . TRBV19 TGTGCCAGTCGAGGTGTTACTAGCACTGAAGCTTTCTTT CASRGVTSTEAFF
TRBJ1-5 . . TRBV4-1 TGCGCCAGCAGCCAAGTCCAGGAGGGTCAGCCCCAGCATTTT CASSQVQEGQPQHF
TRBJ2-2 . TRBD1 TRBV19 TGTGCCAGTATGTCCCCTCACAGGGGCACCGGGGAGCTGTTTTTT CASMSPHRGTGELFF
TRBJ2-3 once TRBD2 TRBV5-1 TGCGCCAGCAGCTTGATAGCGGGGGCTAGCACAGATACGCAGTATTTT CASSLIAGASTDTQYF
TRBJ2-1 . . TRBV19 TGTGCCAGTAGTATGGTCCCTACAAGTAGCGCAAGCTCCTACAATGAGCAGTTCTTC CASSMVPTSSASSYNEQFF
TRBJ2-1 . . TRBV7-9 TGTGCCAGCAGCTTAGAAACAGCCAACAATGAGCAGTTCTTC CASSLETANNEQFF